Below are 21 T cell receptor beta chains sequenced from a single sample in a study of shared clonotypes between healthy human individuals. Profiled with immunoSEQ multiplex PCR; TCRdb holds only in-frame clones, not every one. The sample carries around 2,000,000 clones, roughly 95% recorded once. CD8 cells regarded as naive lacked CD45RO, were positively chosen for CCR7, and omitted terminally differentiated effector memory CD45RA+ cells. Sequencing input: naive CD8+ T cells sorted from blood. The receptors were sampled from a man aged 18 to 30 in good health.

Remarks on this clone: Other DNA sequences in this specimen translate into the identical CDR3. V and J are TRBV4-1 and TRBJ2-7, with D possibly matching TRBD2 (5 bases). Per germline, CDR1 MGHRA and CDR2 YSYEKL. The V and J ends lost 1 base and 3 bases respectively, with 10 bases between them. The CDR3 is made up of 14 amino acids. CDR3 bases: TGCGCCAGCAGCCAAGTTCCGGGAAACTACGAGCAGTACTTC. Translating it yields CASSQVPGNYEQYF.

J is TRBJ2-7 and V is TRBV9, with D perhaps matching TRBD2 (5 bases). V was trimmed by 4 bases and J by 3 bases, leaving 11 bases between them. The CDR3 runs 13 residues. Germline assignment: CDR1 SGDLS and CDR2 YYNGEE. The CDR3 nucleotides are TGTGCCAGCAGCCCCGGACTCGACTACGAGCAGTACTTC. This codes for CASSPGLDYEQYF.

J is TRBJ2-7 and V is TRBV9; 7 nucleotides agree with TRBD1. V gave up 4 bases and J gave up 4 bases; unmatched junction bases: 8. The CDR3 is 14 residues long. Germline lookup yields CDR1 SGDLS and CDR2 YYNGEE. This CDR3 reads CASSPYGTDYEQYF. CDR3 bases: TGTGCCAGCAGCCCCTACGGGACAGATTACGAGCAGTACTTC.

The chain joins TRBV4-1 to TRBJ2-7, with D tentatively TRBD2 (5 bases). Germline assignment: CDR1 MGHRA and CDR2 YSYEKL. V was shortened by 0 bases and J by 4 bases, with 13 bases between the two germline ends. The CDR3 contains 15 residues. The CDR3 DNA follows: TGCGCCAGCAGCCAAGATGCTGCCGGGGTATACGAGCAGTACTTC. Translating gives CASSQDAAGVYEQYF.

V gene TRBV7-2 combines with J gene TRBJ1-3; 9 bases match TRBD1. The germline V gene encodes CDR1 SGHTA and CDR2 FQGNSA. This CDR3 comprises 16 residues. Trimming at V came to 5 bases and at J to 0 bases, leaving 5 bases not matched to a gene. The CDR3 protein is CASSIETGGSGNTIYF. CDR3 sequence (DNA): TGTGCCAGCAGCATAGAGACAGGGGGCTCTGGAAACACCATATATTTT.

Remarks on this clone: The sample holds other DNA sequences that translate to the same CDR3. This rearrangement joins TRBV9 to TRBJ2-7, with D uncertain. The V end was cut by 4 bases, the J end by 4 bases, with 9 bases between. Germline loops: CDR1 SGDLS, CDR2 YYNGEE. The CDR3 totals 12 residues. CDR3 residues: CASSPTGYEQYF. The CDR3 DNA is TGTGCCAGCAGCCCAACCGGGTACGAGCAGTACTTC.

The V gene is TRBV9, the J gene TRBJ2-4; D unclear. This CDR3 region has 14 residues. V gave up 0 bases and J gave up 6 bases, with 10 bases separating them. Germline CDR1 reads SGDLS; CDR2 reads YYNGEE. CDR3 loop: CASSVGQMGNIQYF. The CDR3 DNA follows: TGTGCCAGCAGCGTAGGACAAATGGGAAACATTCAGTACTTC. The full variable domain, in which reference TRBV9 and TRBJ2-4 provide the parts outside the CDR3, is DSGVTQTPKHLITATGQRVTLRCSPRSGDLSVYWYQQSLDQGLQFLIQYYNGEERAKGNILERFSAQQFPDLHSELNLSSLELGDSALYFCASSVGQMGNIQYFGAGTRLSVL.

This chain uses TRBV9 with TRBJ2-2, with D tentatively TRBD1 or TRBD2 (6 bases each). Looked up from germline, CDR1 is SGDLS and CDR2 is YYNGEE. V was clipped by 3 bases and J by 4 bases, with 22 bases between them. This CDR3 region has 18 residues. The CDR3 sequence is CASSDGGGLRVSTGELFF. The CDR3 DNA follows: TGTGCCAGCAGCGACGGAGGGGGACTCCGGGTGAGCACCGGGGAGCTGTTTTTT.

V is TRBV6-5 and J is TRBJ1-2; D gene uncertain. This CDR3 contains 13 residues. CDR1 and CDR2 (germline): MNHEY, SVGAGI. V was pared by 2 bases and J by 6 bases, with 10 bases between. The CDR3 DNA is TGTGCCAGCAGTTACGCGGTCGGGGATGGCTACACCTTC. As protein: CASSYAVGDGYTF.

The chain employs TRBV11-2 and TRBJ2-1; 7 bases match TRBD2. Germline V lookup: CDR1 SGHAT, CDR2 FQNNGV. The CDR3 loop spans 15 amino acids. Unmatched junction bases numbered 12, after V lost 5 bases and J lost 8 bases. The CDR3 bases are TGTGCCAGCAGCCCCCCCGGCGGCGGGAGTGATGAGCAGTTCTTC. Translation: CASSPPGGGSDEQFF.

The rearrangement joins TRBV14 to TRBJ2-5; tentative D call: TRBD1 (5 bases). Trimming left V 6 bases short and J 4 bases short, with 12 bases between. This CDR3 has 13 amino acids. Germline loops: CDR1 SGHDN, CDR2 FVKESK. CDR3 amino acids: CASRHQGRETQYF. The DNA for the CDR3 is TGTGCCAGCAGACACCAGGGTCGAGAGACCCAGTACTTC.

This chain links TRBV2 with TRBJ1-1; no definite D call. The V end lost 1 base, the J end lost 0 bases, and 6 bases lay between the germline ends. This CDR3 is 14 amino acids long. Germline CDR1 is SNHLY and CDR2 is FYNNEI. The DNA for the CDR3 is TGTGCCAGCAGTGAAGGCGGAATGAACACTGAAGCTTTCTTT. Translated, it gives CASSEGGMNTEAFF.

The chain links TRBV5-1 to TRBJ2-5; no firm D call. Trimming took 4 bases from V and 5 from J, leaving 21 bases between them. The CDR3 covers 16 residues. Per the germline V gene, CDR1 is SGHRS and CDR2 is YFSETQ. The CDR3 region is CASSGSRTVGIETQYF. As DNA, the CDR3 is TGCGCCAGCAGCGGAAGCCGGACGGTGGGGATTGAGACCCAGTACTTC.

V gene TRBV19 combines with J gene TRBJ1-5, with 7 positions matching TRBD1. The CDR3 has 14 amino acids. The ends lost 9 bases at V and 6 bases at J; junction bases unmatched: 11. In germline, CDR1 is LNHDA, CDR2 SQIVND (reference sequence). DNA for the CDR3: TGTGCCAGCCAAGACAGGGCTGACAGTCAGCCCCAGCATTTT. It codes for CASQDRADSQPQHF. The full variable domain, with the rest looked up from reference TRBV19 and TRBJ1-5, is DGGITQSPKYLFRKEGQNVTLSCEQNLNHDAMYWYRQDPGQGLRLIYYSQIVNDFQKGDIAEGYSVSREKKESFPLTVTSAQKNPTAFYLCASQDRADSQPQHFGDGTRLSIL.

DNA of the CDR3: TGTGCCAGCAGTCGCTCACTAGCGGAGCAAGAGACCCAGTACTTC. Translation: CASSRSLAEQETQYF. The chain combines TRBV2 with TRBJ2-5; 8 nucleotides match TRBD2. Looked up from germline, CDR1 is SNHLY and CDR2 is FYNNEI. V shed 5 bases, J shed 2 bases, and the junction held 7 bases outside the gene matches. The CDR3 spans 15 residues.

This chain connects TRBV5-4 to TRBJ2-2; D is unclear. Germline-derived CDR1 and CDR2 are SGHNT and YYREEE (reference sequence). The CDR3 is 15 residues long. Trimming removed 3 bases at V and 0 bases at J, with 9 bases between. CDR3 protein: CASSWALPNTGELFF. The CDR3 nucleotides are TGTGCCAGCAGCTGGGCCTTACCGAACACCGGGGAGCTGTTTTTT.

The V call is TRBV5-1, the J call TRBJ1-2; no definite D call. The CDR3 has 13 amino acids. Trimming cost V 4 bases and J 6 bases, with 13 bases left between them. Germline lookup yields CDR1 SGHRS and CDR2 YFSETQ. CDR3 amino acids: CASSRSRKDGYTF. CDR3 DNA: TGCGCCAGCAGCCGGTCAAGGAAGGATGGCTACACCTTC.

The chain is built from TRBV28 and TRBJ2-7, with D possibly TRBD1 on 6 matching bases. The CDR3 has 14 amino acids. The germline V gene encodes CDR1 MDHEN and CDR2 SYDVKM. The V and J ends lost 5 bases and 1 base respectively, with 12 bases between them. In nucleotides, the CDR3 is TGTGCCAGCAGTGGCTACAGGGATTCCTACGAGCAGTACTTC. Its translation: CASSGYRDSYEQYF.

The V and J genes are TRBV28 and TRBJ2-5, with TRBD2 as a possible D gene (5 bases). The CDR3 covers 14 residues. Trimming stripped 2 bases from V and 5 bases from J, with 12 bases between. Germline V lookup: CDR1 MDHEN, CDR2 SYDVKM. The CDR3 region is CASSLMASWETQYF. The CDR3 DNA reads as TGTGCCAGCAGTTTAATGGCTAGCTGGGAGACCCAGTACTTC.

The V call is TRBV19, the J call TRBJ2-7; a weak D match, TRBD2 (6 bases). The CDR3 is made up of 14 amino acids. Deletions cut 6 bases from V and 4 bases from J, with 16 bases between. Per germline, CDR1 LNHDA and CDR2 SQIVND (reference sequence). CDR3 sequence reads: CASSPAGGDYEQYF. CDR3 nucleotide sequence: TGTGCCAGTAGCCCGGCTGGCGGGGATTACGAGCAGTACTTC.

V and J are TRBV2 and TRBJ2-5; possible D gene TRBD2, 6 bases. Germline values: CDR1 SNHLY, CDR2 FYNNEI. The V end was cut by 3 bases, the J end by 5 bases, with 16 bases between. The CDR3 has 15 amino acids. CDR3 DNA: TGTGCCAGCAGTGACCCGGCAGCGGGCGTGGAGACCCAGTACTTC. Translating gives CASSDPAAGVETQYF.